This T cell receptor (beta chain) was documented in a study of T cell changes during pregnancy in multiple sclerosis. The CDR3 has 14 amino acids. V was shortened by 5 bases and J by 3 bases, with 14 bases between the two germline ends. The germline V gene has CDR1 PRHDT and CDR2 FYEKMQ (reference sequence). This table comes from immunoSEQ multiplex PCR, and its TCRdb copy is limited to in-frame clones, with some not included. The sample holds roughly 45,000 clones, 85% to 95% seen once. This receptor was identified in a female donor with multiple sclerosis, enrolled in a pregnancy study. The specimen comprised CD8+ T cells from peripheral blood mononuclear cells, sampled in the first trimester of pregnancy. The rearrangement joins TRBV13 to TRBJ2-7; possible D gene TRBD2, 6 bases. In DNA, the CDR3 is TGTGCCAGCAGCATGGGACTCTCGATCTACGAGCAGTACTTC. As protein: CASSMGLSIYEQYF.